This T cell receptor (beta chain) originates from a study of response to subunit inactivated influenza vaccine. In TCRdb, the RT-PCR reads were re-called with MiXCR into one record per CDR3 protein. Of around 850,000 distinct CDR3 sequences in the sample, approximately 18% were seen once. Germline CDR1 DFQATT, CDR2 SNEGSKA (reference sequence). CDR3 length equals 16 residues. V shed 2 bases, J shed 6 bases, and the junction held 10 bases outside the gene matches. The specimen comprised PBMCs from blood, sampled 4 to 6 days after vaccination. This chain joins TRBV20-1 and TRBJ1-2; 12 bases fit TRBD1. The sequence came from a man aged 50-59 years who received an inactivated influenza vaccine. DNA for the CDR3: TGCAGTGCTAGACCCAACGTGGGACAGGGGGCTAATGGCTACACCTTC. It yields the protein CSARPNVGQGANGYTF.